These 28 T cell receptor beta chains were sequenced from one sample in a study of Ad26.COV2.S vaccination and SARS-CoV-2 variants (dated by TCRdb to 2020 to 2022). Library preparation used the immunoSEQ multiplex PCR assay. Sourced from immuneACCESS, this table was stored by TCRdb with only in-frame sequences that have V and J called. A share of the clones is absent; for the studies checked, an unresolved V gene accounts for under half, and the remainder has no known explanation. The sample table lists hundreds of thousands of clones, around 89% of them with a count of one. The ten biggest clones cover nearly 1.5% of the sample. The sample's treatment or condition label, decoded: about 20 received Ad26.COV2.S at low or high dose, single or two shots; about 5 received placebo; per-sample allocation not given. For vaccine and placebo recipients, repertoires were sequenced using samples collected on day 63 after the first injection.

Sequencing used peripheral blood, obtained in a trial of Ad26.COV2.S vaccine versus placebo. The receptor set was obtained from a person aged 18-65 years who received the Ad26.COV2.S COVID-19 vaccine or a placebo.

V and J are TRBV19 and TRBJ2-7; TRBD1 aligns across 7 bases. The germline gives CDR1 LNHDA, CDR2 SQIVND (reference sequence). The V gene end was trimmed by 1 base and the J gene end by 0 bases; junction bases not matched to a gene: 9. The CDR3 sequence is 17 residues long. In DNA, the CDR3 is TGTGCCAGTAGTATAGTCTTTGACAGGGCAAGCTCCTACGAGCAGTACTTC. Translated: CASSIVFDRASSYEQYF.

This clone was counted once. The rearrangement joins TRBV7-3 to TRBJ2-5; D is possibly TRBD1 or TRBD2 (5 bases each). Germline V gene sequence: CDR1 SGHTA, CDR2 FQGTGA. Trimming removed 1 base at V and 5 bases at J, with 11 bases between. The CDR3 contains 14 residues. In DNA form, the CDR3 reads TGTGCCAGCAGCTTAAACGGGGCTAGCGAGACCCAGTACTTC. Its translation is CASSLNGASETQYF.

The chain has TRBV7-9 and TRBJ1-3, with TRBD1 as a possible D gene (6 bases). Germline V gene lookup returns CDR1 SEHNR and CDR2 FQNEAQ (reference sequence). CDR3 length: 14 amino acids. Trimming stripped 5 bases from V and 0 bases from J, with 8 bases between. The CDR3 DNA reads TGTGCCAGCAGCCCCAGGGGCTCTGGAAACACCATATATTTT. Its translation: CASSPRGSGNTIYF.

The V gene is TRBV9, the J gene TRBJ1-2; 7 nucleotides agree with TRBD1. CDR1 and CDR2 from the germline V gene are SGDLS and YYNGEE. The CDR3 consists of 14 residues. Trimming at V came to 3 bases and at J to 5 bases, leaving 7 bases not matched to a gene. The CDR3 DNA sequence: TGTGCCAGCAGCGGGGGGGACAGTATATATGGCTACACCTTC. Protein sequence: CASSGGDSIYGYTF.

The CDR3 DNA reads TGTGCCAGCAGCCCGCAGGGTAGTCACACTGAAGCTTTCTTT. Encoded protein: CASSPQGSHTEAFF. The chain recombines TRBV7-6 with TRBJ1-1, with a possible D match to TRBD1 (5 bases). The CDR3 has 14 residues. Trimming cost V 5 bases and J 3 bases, with 13 bases left between them. Germline loops: CDR1 SGHVS, CDR2 FNYEAQ.

This chain connects TRBV7-8 to TRBJ1-2; possibly TRBD1 for D (6 bases). This CDR3 contains 15 residues. V lost 5 bases and J 4 bases, leaving 17 bases between the germline ends. Germline assignment: CDR1 SGHVS and CDR2 FQNEAQ. This chain's CDR3 is CASSLRDIRTYGYTF. The DNA for the CDR3 is TGTGCCAGCAGCCTAAGGGACATCCGAACCTATGGCTACACCTTC.

The chain combines TRBV7-2 with TRBJ2-3; no definite D call. The V and J ends lost 5 bases and 4 bases respectively, with 13 bases between them. This CDR3 is built from 14 residues. CDR1 and CDR2 from the germline V gene are SGHTA and FQGNSA. The CDR3 sequence is CASSPIYGSDTQYF. The CDR3 coding sequence is TGTGCCAGCAGCCCTATCTACGGATCAGATACGCAGTATTTT. The whole variable domain, filled in from reference TRBV7-2 and TRBJ2-3, reads GAGVSQSPSNKVTEKGKDVELRCDPISGHTALYWYRQSLGQGLEFLIYFQGNSAPDKSGLPSDRFSAERTGGSVSTLTIQRTQQEDSAVYLCASSPIYGSDTQYFGPGTRLTVL.

The rearrangement joins TRBV19 to TRBJ2-7; D gene unclear. V was trimmed by 4 bases and J by 3 bases, leaving 13 bases between them. This CDR3 comprises 14 residues. CDR1 and CDR2 from the germline V gene are LNHDA and SQIVND (reference sequence). The CDR3 spells CASSTRTANYEQYF. CDR3 sequence (DNA): TGTGCCAGTAGTACTCGCACGGCGAACTACGAGCAGTACTTC.

The rearrangement links TRBV5-6 to TRBJ2-6; a possible D gene is TRBD2 (5 bases). CDR3 length equals 18 residues. Trimming took off 1 base at V and 0 bases at J, with 14 bases between the two ends. CDR1 and CDR2 (germline): SGHDT, YYEEEE. The CDR3 loop reads CASSLWGDTNSGANVLTF. CDR3 nucleotide sequence: TGTGCCAGCAGCTTGTGGGGAGATACTAACTCTGGGGCCAACGTCCTGACTTTC. Together with reference TRBV5-6 and TRBJ2-6, the CDR3 gives the full variable domain: DAGVTQSPTHLIKTRGQQVTLRCSPKSGHDTVSWYQQALGQGPQFIFQYYEEEERQRGNFPDRFSGHQFPNYSSELNVNALLLGDSALYLCASSLWGDTNSGANVLTFGAGSRLTVL.

V and J are TRBV27 and TRBJ2-7; D call uncertain. The CDR3 is 14 residues long. The ends were cut back, 3 bases at V and 2 bases at J, with 11 bases in the middle. CDR1 and CDR2 (germline): MNHEY, SMNVEV (reference sequence). The CDR3 reads CASSFTTGPYEQYF. CDR3 coding DNA: TGTGCCAGCAGTTTTACTACTGGCCCCTACGAGCAGTACTTC.

The chain is built from TRBV7-2 and TRBJ2-1; no firm D call. CDR1 is SGHTA and CDR2 is FQGNSA in the germline V gene. The CDR3 runs to 13 residues. The V end lost 4 bases, the J end lost 8 bases, and 12 bases lay between the germline ends. CDR3 loop: CASSSPPLDEQFF. CDR3 DNA: TGTGCCAGCAGCTCACCGCCCCTAGATGAGCAGTTCTTC.

The genes are TRBV21-1 and TRBJ2-5; the table names TRBD2, a call not compared with the DNA. TRBV21-1 is classified as a pseudogene. The CDR3 is 16 amino acids. Here the CDR3 reads CASSKVKCTTQETQYF. The CDR3 nucleotides are TGTGCCAGCAGCAAAGTCAAGTGCACGACTCAAGAGACCCAGTACTTC.

The chain carries TRBV20-1 and TRBJ2-5; no clear D. The CDR3 has 10 amino acids. Germline CDR1 reads DFQATT; CDR2 reads SNEGSKA (reference sequence). Trimming took 6 bases from V and 9 from J, leaving 11 bases between them. The CDR3 reads CSAGPSAQYF. The CDR3 nucleotides read TGCAGTGCCGGTCCCTCGGCCCAGTACTTC.

The chain carries TRBV7-8 and TRBJ1-4; the D gene is possibly TRBD1 (5 bases). Per the germline V gene, CDR1 is SGHVS and CDR2 is FQNEAQ. This CDR3 comprises 14 residues. V was trimmed by 5 bases and J by 8 bases, leaving 15 bases between them. The CDR3 protein is CASSPGGTQEKLFF. In nucleotides, the CDR3 is TGTGCCAGCAGCCCGGGAGGGACTCAAGAAAAACTGTTTTTT.

This chain joins TRBV6-2 or TRBV6-3 and TRBJ2-1, with unresolved D. The CDR3 contains 12 residues. Germline-derived CDR1 and CDR2 are MNHEY and SVGEGT. V lost 6 bases to trimming and J lost 6 bases, with 9 bases between them. The CDR3 DNA is TGTGCCAGCAGCCGACCGGGCAATGAGCAGTTCTTC. It yields the protein CASSRPGNEQFF.

The chain employs TRBV19 and TRBJ2-7; TRBD1 aligns across 7 bases. The ends lost 3 bases at V and 6 bases at J; junction bases unmatched: 5. CDR1 and CDR2 (germline): LNHDA, SQIVND (reference sequence). The CDR3 is made up of 13 amino acids. The CDR3 is CASSIDRVGEQYF. The CDR3 DNA is TGTGCCAGTAGTATTGACAGGGTTGGCGAGCAGTACTTC.

The chain combines TRBV11-3 with TRBJ1-1; no firm D call. The V gene lost 6 bases and the J gene lost 0 bases, with 14 bases spanning the gap. The CDR3 extends over 15 amino acids. Germline CDR1 is SGHNT and CDR2 is YENEEA. The CDR3 loop reads CASSPSPDMNTEAFF. In DNA form, the CDR3 reads TGTGCCAGCAGTCCGTCTCCGGATATGAACACTGAAGCTTTCTTT.

The rearrangement uses TRBV7-9 and TRBJ2-3; D remains ambiguous. Between the trimmed V and J ends, which lost 5 bases and 4 bases, there was a span of 19 bases. Germline V gene lookup returns CDR1 SEHNR and CDR2 FQNEAQ (reference sequence). The CDR3 spans 16 residues. Here the CDR3 reads CASSESLGTRADTQYF. In DNA form, the CDR3 reads TGTGCCAGCAGCGAGAGCCTCGGAACACGGGCAGATACGCAGTATTTT.

This sequence joins TRBV21-1 and TRBJ1-2. TRBV21-1 is described as a pseudogene. The CDR3 has 15 residues. The chain's CDR3 is CASSKGTDALYGYTF. CDR3 nucleotides: TGTGCCAGCAGCAAGGGAACAGATGCCCTCTATGGCTACACCTTC.

The rearrangement joins TRBV10-3 to TRBJ1-1, with 11 bases fitting TRBD1. Looked up from germline, CDR1 is ENHRY and CDR2 is SYGVKD. V lost 3 bases to trimming and J lost 4 bases; unmatched junction nucleotides: 4. The CDR3 sequence is 15 residues long. The CDR3 spells CAISDSGTGGTEAFF. CDR3 coding DNA: TGTGCCATCAGTGATTCTGGGACAGGGGGCACTGAAGCTTTCTTT.

This clone was seen a handful of times. The chain employs TRBV2 and TRBJ2-2; 9 bases are a match to TRBD1. Trimming took 7 bases from V and 7 from J; bases not matched to a gene: 13. Germline lookup yields CDR1 SNHLY and CDR2 FYNNEI. The CDR3 extends over 16 amino acids. The CDR3 loop reads CASISDAGTGNGELFF. The CDR3 DNA is TGTGCCAGCATCAGCGATGCGGGGACAGGGAACGGGGAGCTGTTTTTT.

This chain joins TRBV6-1 and TRBJ1-5; no definite D call. Germline lookup yields CDR1 MNHNS and CDR2 SASEGT. The V and J ends lost 1 base and 6 bases respectively, with 7 bases between them. The CDR3 has 13 amino acids. The CDR3 sequence is CASSEVSSQPQHF. The DNA of the CDR3 is TGTGCCAGCAGTGAAGTAAGTTCTCAGCCCCAGCATTTT.

Regarding this clone: This sample includes further DNA sequences coding for the same CDR3. J is TRBJ2-2 and V is TRBV18; no clear D. The ends were cut back, 2 bases at V and 5 bases at J, with 3 bases in the middle. Germline CDR1 is KGHSH and CDR2 is LQKENI. This CDR3 is built from 12 residues. DNA for the CDR3: TGTGCCAGCTCACCAAGAACCGGGGAGCTGTTTTTT. Protein sequence: CASSPRTGELFF.

The chain employs TRBV3-1 (or the pseudogene TRBV3-2) and TRBJ2-1, with TRBD2 matching over 10 bases. Germline V gives CDR1 LGHDT, CDR2 YNNKEL (reference sequence). This CDR3 spans 17 amino acids. The trim removed 1 base at V and 7 bases at J, leaving 10 bases unmatched. Here the CDR3 DNA reads TGTGCCAGCAGCCAAGGGCTAGCGGGGGTTCCTGGGAATGAGCAGTTCTTC. It codes for CASSQGLAGVPGNEQFF.

This rearrangement joins TRBV5-1 to TRBJ2-2; 10 bases line up with TRBD2. Germline V lookup: CDR1 SGHRS, CDR2 YFSETQ. With V trimmed by 0 bases and J by 3 bases, 5 bases remained unmatched. CDR3 length: 17 residues. Written as DNA, the CDR3 is TGCGCCAGCAGCTTGGTTGGTAGCGGGGGGCACACCGGGGAGCTGTTTTTT. As protein: CASSLVGSGGHTGELFF.

V is TRBV11-2 and J is TRBJ1-1; tentatively, D is TRBD1 (5 bases). The CDR3 is made up of 14 amino acids. Germline CDR1 and CDR2: SGHAT and FQNNGV. Trimming removed 3 bases at V and 4 bases at J, with 12 bases between. The CDR3 DNA reads TGTGCCAGCAGCTTCTCGTCCGGGGCCACTGAAGCTTTCTTT. Amino acids: CASSFSSGATEAFF.

The V call is TRBV10-3, the J call TRBJ1-1; D not certain. CDR1 and CDR2 (germline): ENHRY, SYGVKD. CDR3 size: 13 residues. Trimming pared 3 bases from V and 6 bases from J, leaving 11 bases between. CDR3 coding DNA: TGTGCCATCAGTGAACCCCCCCGGGCTGAAGCTTTCTTT. Its translation is CAISEPPRAEAFF.

V and J are TRBV19 and TRBJ1-5; D gene uncertain. Germline CDR1 and CDR2: LNHDA and SQIVND (reference sequence). Trimming cost V 1 base and J 5 bases, with 9 bases left between them. The CDR3 runs to 14 residues. The CDR3 region is CASSIASQHQPQHF. The DNA of the CDR3 is TGTGCCAGTAGTATAGCTTCCCAGCATCAGCCCCAGCATTTT.